This is a list of T cell receptor beta chains from one sample in a study of regulatory T cells in long-lasting Graves disease. TCRdb reanalysed the multiplex PCR reads using MiXCR and keeps one entry per CDR3 protein. The sample lists around 400,000 distinct CDR3 sequences; 20% to 30% were seen once. Sequencing was performed on peripheral blood mononuclear cells (PBMCs), taken when the disease was refractory, from a patient treated with antithyroid drugs. The receptor source for this set is a female donor with Graves disease. Both conserved end residues are part of each CDR3. Each record gives: D gene, CDR3 length, J gene, V gene, clone size, CDR3 DNA, CDR3 protein. D genes are given only for firm matches. Rows give clone size only sometimes, using once, few, many, or a class for an expanded clone.

D: -; length: 13; J: TRBJ1-1; V: TRBV7-3; size: many; DNA: TGTGCCAGCAGTTCAGGATTCGGCACTGAAGCTTTCTTT; CDR3: CASSSGFGTEAFF
D: -; length: 13; J: TRBJ1-2; V: TRBV29-1; size: few; DNA: TGCAGCGTTGATTCATCAGGGAACTATGGCTACACCTTC; CDR3: CSVDSSGNYGYTF
D: TRBD1; length: 17; J: TRBJ1-4; V: TRBV2; size: -; DNA: TGTGCCAGCAGCCCTAGGGGGACAGCTGCAACTAATGAAAAACTGTTTTTT; CDR3: CASSPRGTAATNEKLFF
D: -; length: 14; J: TRBJ1-1; V: TRBV19; size: many; DNA: TGTGCCAGTAGTATAGGTGGGGGAGGCACTGAAGCTTTCTTT; CDR3: CASSIGGGGTEAFF
D: -; length: 16; J: TRBJ1-1; V: TRBV6-2/TRBV6-3; size: few; DNA: TGTGCCAGCAGTTACTCGGTGGTAGGGAGGAACACTGAAGCTTTCTTT; CDR3: CASSYSVVGRNTEAFF
D: -; length: 16; J: TRBJ2-7; V: TRBV15; size: few; DNA: TGTGCCACCAGCAGAGATGCTACGGATAGCTCCTACGAGCAGTACTTC; CDR3: CATSRDATDSSYEQYF
D: -; length: 11; J: TRBJ2-7; V: TRBV30; size: -; DNA: TGTGCCTGGGGAACCAATTGGGAGCAGTACTTC; CDR3: CAWGTNWEQYF
D: TRBD2; length: 12; J: TRBJ2-1; V: TRBV20-1; size: many; DNA: TGCAGTGCGCGTAGCGGGAGAGGTGAGCAGTTCTTC; CDR3: CSARSGRGEQFF
D: -; length: 14; J: TRBJ2-7; V: TRBV28; size: many; DNA: TGTGCCAGCAGTCTTACCGGGACTCAGTACGAGCAGTACTTC; CDR3: CASSLTGTQYEQYF
D: -; length: 14; J: TRBJ1-2; V: TRBV6-2/TRBV6-3; size: -; DNA: TGTGCCAGCAGTAAACCAGGGGATGGCTATGGCTACACCTTC; CDR3: CASSKPGDGYGYTF
D: TRBD1; length: 15; J: TRBJ1-1; V: TRBV28; size: many; DNA: TGTGCCAGCAGTTCGACAGGGGCGCAGAACACTGAAGCTTTCTTT; CDR3: CASSSTGAQNTEAFF
D: -; length: 12; J: TRBJ1-6; V: TRBV5-1; size: -; DNA: TGCGCCAGCAGGACAGCTGATTCACCCCTCCACTTT; CDR3: CASRTADSPLHF
D: -; length: 14; J: TRBJ1-1; V: TRBV6-1; size: -; DNA: TGTGCCAGCAGCCCCGGGGTCGGTGCAGGGGACGCTTTCTTT; CDR3: CASSPGVGAGDAFF
D: -; length: 16; J: TRBJ2-2; V: TRBV11-3; size: few; DNA: TGTGCCAGCAGCCTGGCAGGAGGAGAGAACACCGGGGAGCTGTTTTTT; CDR3: CASSLAGGENTGELFF
D: TRBD1; length: 13; J: TRBJ2-5; V: TRBV12-3/TRBV12-4; size: few; DNA: TGTGCCAGCAGTGGGACAGTCTCAAGGACCCAGTACTTC; CDR3: CASSGTVSRTQYF
D: TRBD1; length: 13; J: TRBJ1-1; V: TRBV7-3; size: -; DNA: TGTGCCAGCAGCTTGGACAGGGGGCGAAGGGCTTTCTTT; CDR3: CASSLDRGRRAFF
D: -; length: 16; J: TRBJ2-2; V: TRBV7-3; size: -; DNA: TGTGCCAGCAGCCAAGAAGCGGGTCAGAACACCGGGGAGCTGTTTTTT; CDR3: CASSQEAGQNTGELFF
D: TRBD2; length: 16; J: TRBJ2-1; V: TRBV3-1; size: few; DNA: TGTGCCAGCAGCCAACCACTTGGACTAGTAAACAATGAGCAGTTCTTC; CDR3: CASSQPLGLVNNEQFF
D: -; length: 15; J: TRBJ1-1; V: TRBV7-3; size: few; DNA: TGTGCCAGCAGCTTAATTGCGGGTATCGGCGCTGAAGCTTTCTTT; CDR3: CASSLIAGIGAEAFF
D: -; length: 14; J: TRBJ2-2; V: TRBV24-1; size: many; DNA: TGTGCCACCAGTGAGGCGACTCCAACCGGGGAGCTGTTTTTT; CDR3: CATSEATPTGELFF
D: TRBD2; length: 16; J: TRBJ2-7; V: TRBV2; size: many; DNA: TGTGCCAGCAGTGAACTGCGGACTAGCGGGAAATACGAGCAGTACTTC; CDR3: CASSELRTSGKYEQYF
D: -; length: 14; J: TRBJ1-6; V: TRBV13; size: -; DNA: TGTGCCAGCAGCCTAAAAACAGGGAGTTCACCCCTCCACTTT; CDR3: CASSLKTGSSPLHF
D: -; length: 13; J: TRBJ2-2; V: TRBV7-6; size: many; DNA: TGTGCCAGCAGCTTAGCGGAGACCGGGGAGCTGTTTTTT; CDR3: CASSLAETGELFF
D: -; length: 15; J: TRBJ2-3; V: TRBV13; size: few; DNA: TGTGCCAGCAGCTTAGCAGAGAGAGGAGCTGATACGCAGTATTTT; CDR3: CASSLAERGADTQYF
D: -; length: 12; J: TRBJ1-1; V: TRBV6-5; size: few; DNA: TGTGCCAGCAGTTCCCGACTTTCTGAAGCTTTCTTT; CDR3: CASSSRLSEAFF
D: TRBD2; length: 16; J: TRBJ2-5; V: TRBV5-1; size: -; DNA: TGCGCCAGCAGCCTGTGGGCTAGCGGCGATCAAGAGACCCAGTACTTC; CDR3: CASSLWASGDQETQYF
D: TRBD1; length: 16; J: TRBJ2-5; V: TRBV6-1; size: -; DNA: TGTGCCAGCAATGATATGGTTAACAGGGGAGAGGAGACCCAGTACTTC; CDR3: CASNDMVNRGEETQYF
D: -; length: 16; J: TRBJ2-7; V: TRBV9; size: once; DNA: TGTGCCAGCAGCTCCCGGGCTAGCGCGAGCTCCTACGAGCAGTACTTC; CDR3: CASSSRASASSYEQYF
D: TRBD1; length: 16; J: TRBJ2-3; V: TRBV29-1; size: -; DNA: TGCAGCGTTGAAAGGGGACAGAGTTATAGCACAGATACGCAGTATTTT; CDR3: CSVERGQSYSTDTQYF
D: -; length: 15; J: TRBJ2-1; V: TRBV27; size: few; DNA: -; CDR3: CASSTSGQVRGEQFF
D: -; length: 14; J: TRBJ2-7; V: TRBV6-1; size: few; DNA: TGTGCCAGCAGCCGCGCAGGCCCCTCCTACGAGCAGTACTTC; CDR3: CASSRAGPSYEQYF
D: -; length: 13; J: TRBJ1-6; V: TRBV7-3; size: many; DNA: TGTGCCAGCAGCTTAGTGGCTAATTCACCCCTCCACTTT; CDR3: CASSLVANSPLHF
D: TRBD2; length: 18; J: TRBJ2-5; V: TRBV4-1; size: once; DNA: TGCGCCAGCAGCCAAAGAAGGGAGGGGAGCGGGAGAGGGGAGACCCAGTACTTC; CDR3: CASSQRREGSGRGETQYF
D: -; length: 16; J: TRBJ2-2; V: TRBV20-1; size: -; DNA: TGCAGTGCAAGAGGGGTAGGGGGGTTGAGCACCGGGGAGCTGTTTTTT; CDR3: CSARGVGGLSTGELFF
D: -; length: 16; J: TRBJ2-6; V: TRBV18; size: -; DNA: TGTGCCAGCTCACCAGGGGGCATCTCTGGGGCCAACGTCCTGACTTTC; CDR3: CASSPGGISGANVLTF
D: -; length: 12; J: TRBJ1-5; V: TRBV29-1; size: few; DNA: TGCAGCGTTGGGGTTTCCAATCAGCCCCAGCATTTT; CDR3: CSVGVSNQPQHF
D: -; length: 17; J: TRBJ1-5; V: TRBV11-2; size: -; DNA: TGTGCCAGCAGCTTAGGAAGGACAGAGTATAGCAATCAGCCCCAGCATTTT; CDR3: CASSLGRTEYSNQPQHF
D: TRBD2; length: 15; J: TRBJ2-7; V: TRBV20-1; size: few; DNA: TGCAGTGCTAGAGATCGGGCTAGCGGCTCCTACGAGCAGTACTTC; CDR3: CSARDRASGSYEQYF
D: -; length: 14; J: TRBJ2-7; V: TRBV7-9; size: -; DNA: TGTGCCAGCAGCTTTTGGGACTCCGACTACGAGCAGTACTTC; CDR3: CASSFWDSDYEQYF
D: -; length: 13; J: TRBJ1-1; V: TRBV27; size: many; DNA: TGTGCCAGCAGTTTTTGGTGGAACACTGAAGCTTTCTTT; CDR3: CASSFWWNTEAFF
D: TRBD1; length: 15; J: TRBJ1-1; V: TRBV20-1; size: -; DNA: TGCAGTGCTAGAGATGATGTGGCAGGGGGTCGTGAAGCTTTCTTT; CDR3: CSARDDVAGGREAFF
D: -; length: 14; J: TRBJ1-3; V: TRBV9; size: -; DNA: TGTGCCAGCAGCCTGGAGACACCAAGAAACACCATATATTTT; CDR3: CASSLETPRNTIYF
D: -; length: 17; J: TRBJ1-2; V: TRBV27; size: many; DNA: TGTGCCAGCAGTTTATCTGGGGTCACCCTTTTCCCCTATGGCTACACCTTC; CDR3: CASSLSGVTLFPYGYTF
D: -; length: 13; J: TRBJ1-2; V: TRBV20-1; size: few; DNA: TGCAGTGCTACAGGGTTAGCTAACTATGGCTACACCTTC; CDR3: CSATGLANYGYTF
D: -; length: 14; J: TRBJ2-2; V: TRBV11-2; size: -; DNA: TGTGCCAGCAGCTTACAAGGTTGGGGCGGGGAGCTGTTTTTT; CDR3: CASSLQGWGGELFF
D: TRBD1; length: 15; J: TRBJ2-2; V: TRBV11-1; size: -; DNA: TGTGCCAGCAGCTTACGGACAGGGATGCTCGGGGAGCTGTTTTTT; CDR3: CASSLRTGMLGELFF
D: -; length: 14; J: TRBJ1-1; V: TRBV28; size: -; DNA: -; CDR3: CASSPFGRGTEALF
D: TRBD2; length: 18; J: TRBJ2-5; V: TRBV20-1; size: few; DNA: TGCAGTGCTAGGCCAAGATCAAGACTAGCGGGCTTGGTTGAGACCCAGTACTTC; CDR3: CSARPRSRLAGLVETQYF
D: TRBD1; length: 17; J: TRBJ2-7; V: TRBV12-3/TRBV12-4; size: -; DNA: TGTGCCAGCAGTCCCAAGGGGGGACAGGGGGGACAAAAGATCCAGTACTTC; CDR3: CASSPKGGQGGQKIQYF
D: TRBD1; length: 16; J: TRBJ2-7; V: TRBV20-1; size: few; DNA: TGCAGTGCTAGAGATTTTCTGGGGCCAGGGGGCTACGAGCAGTACTTC; CDR3: CSARDFLGPGGYEQYF
D: TRBD2; length: 13; J: TRBJ2-5; V: TRBV7-9; size: many; DNA: TGTGCCAGCAGCCAAACTAGCGTAGAGACCCAGTACTTC; CDR3: CASSQTSVETQYF
D: -; length: 16; J: TRBJ1-2; V: TRBV28; size: many; DNA: TGTGCCAGCAGTTTATCTGCTGGGGGGGGGCGCAGGGGCTACACCTTC; CDR3: CASSLSAGGGRRGYTF
D: -; length: 17; J: TRBJ2-2; V: TRBV9; size: -; DNA: TGTGCCAGCAGCGTAGAGGGGGTTAGAAGGAACACCGGGGAGCTGTTTTTT; CDR3: CASSVEGVRRNTGELFF
D: -; length: 14; J: TRBJ2-5; V: TRBV5-1; size: many; DNA: TGCGCCAGCAGCCTAGGGACTCGGGAAGAGACCCAGTACTTC; CDR3: CASSLGTREETQYF
D: TRBD1; length: 14; J: TRBJ1-5; V: TRBV28; size: many; DNA: TGTGCCAGCAGTTATTCGACAGGGGATCAGCCCCAGCATTTT; CDR3: CASSYSTGDQPQHF